The 10 T cell receptor beta chains presented below share a single source sample, sequenced in a study of T-cell memory formation after mild COVID-19. A single record per CDR3 protein comes from TCRdb applying MiXCR to the 5' RACE reads. Here the sample spans approximately 500,000 distinct CDR3 sequences, roughly 23% being singletons. Material for sequencing was PBMCs or a T cell subset sorted from them (not recorded which). The receptors were gathered from an adult woman who had mild COVID-19 (a few samples of this study predate the infection). Cell type and time point are not known.

The V call is TRBV7-2, the J call TRBJ1-1; maybe TRBD1 (6 bases). Trimming stripped 5 bases from V and 5 bases from J, with 15 bases between. Germline V gives CDR1 SGHTA, CDR2 FQGNSA. The CDR3 covers 14 residues. Here the CDR3 reads CASSAQGSGTEAFF. Written as DNA, the CDR3 is TGTGCCAGCAGCGCCCAGGGGAGCGGGACTGAAGCTTTCTTT.

The rearrangement links TRBV7-9 to TRBJ2-7, with unresolved D. This CDR3 has 12 amino acids. V lost 2 bases and J lost 5, with 7 bases in between. Germline V gene data show CDR1 as SEHNR and CDR2 as FQNEAQ (reference sequence). CDR3: CASSLLTDEQYF. The CDR3, as DNA: TGTGCCAGCAGCTTACTGACGGACGAGCAGTACTTC.

The chain uses TRBV5-1 and TRBJ2-1; TRBD2 matches 12 bases. Germline V gene sequence: CDR1 SGHRS, CDR2 YFSETQ. This CDR3 has 16 residues. With 3 bases clipped from V and 6 bases from J, the junction kept 7 bases outside the gene matches. The CDR3: CASSSLAGGVVNEQFF. CDR3 DNA sequence: TGCGCCAGCAGCTCACTAGCGGGGGGAGTGGTCAATGAGCAGTTCTTC. The entire variable domain, with the rest obtained from reference TRBV5-1 and TRBJ2-1, is as follows: KAGVTQTPRYLIKTRGQQVTLSCSPISGHRSVSWYQQTPGQGLQFLFEYFSETQRNKGNFPGRFSGRQFSNSRSEMNVSTLELGDSALYLCASSSLAGGVVNEQFFGPGTRLTVL.

The chain carries TRBV9 and TRBJ2-2; TRBD1 is a possible D gene (5 bases). The germline V gene has CDR1 SGDLS and CDR2 YYNGEE. The CDR3 runs 16 residues. The germline V and J ends were trimmed by 0 bases and 5 bases, with 14 bases remaining between them. In DNA form, the CDR3 reads TGTGCCAGCAGCGTAGAAGGGGTAACTGCGACCGGGGAGCTGTTTTTT. The encoded protein is CASSVEGVTATGELFF. The entire variable domain, with the rest obtained from reference TRBV9 and TRBJ2-2, is as follows: DSGVTQTPKHLITATGQRVTLRCSPRSGDLSVYWYQQSLDQGLQFLIQYYNGEERAKGNILERFSAQQFPDLHSELNLSSLELGDSALYFCASSVEGVTATGELFFGEGSRLTVL.

V gene TRBV7-9 combines with J gene TRBJ1-5, with D perhaps TRBD1 (5 bases). The CDR3 is 13 amino acids. The germline CDR1 and CDR2 sequences are SEHNR and FQNEAQ (reference sequence). Trimming left V 5 bases short and J 9 bases short, with 14 bases between. The CDR3 reads CASSRDRVGPQHF. The CDR3 DNA follows: TGTGCCAGCAGCCGGGACCGCGTGGGGCCCCAGCATTTT.

This chain joins TRBV20-1 and TRBJ2-1; the match to TRBD1 covers 8 bases. Per germline, CDR1 DFQATT and CDR2 SNEGSKA (reference sequence). This CDR3 spans 13 amino acids. With V trimmed by 8 bases and J by 6 bases, 9 bases remained unmatched. The CDR3 nucleotides are TGCAGTTCGGACAGGGAGATAGGCAATGAGCAGTTCTTC. It translates to CSSDREIGNEQFF.

This clonotype was observed a few times. This chain joins TRBV5-1 and TRBJ1-1; tentatively, D is TRBD1 (6 bases). V was trimmed by 4 bases and J by 8 bases, leaving 18 bases between them. The germline CDR1 and CDR2 sequences are SGHRS and YFSETQ. This CDR3 is 14 amino acids long. The CDR3 sequence: CASSGGTPSLEAFF. The DNA for the CDR3 is TGCGCCAGCAGCGGGGGGACACCGTCACTGGAAGCTTTCTTT.

Only a few counts were recorded for this clonotype. J is TRBJ2-5 and V is TRBV24-1; 7 bases fit TRBD2. The CDR3 totals 13 residues. Germline lookup yields CDR1 KGHDR and CDR2 SFDVKD. V was clipped by 9 bases and J by 0 bases; unmatched bases: 3. DNA of the CDR3: TGTGCCACCGGCAGCGGGGACCAAGAGACCCAGTACTTC. This codes for CATGSGDQETQYF.

In this sample, this clonotype turned up a few times. The genes are TRBV10-3 and TRBJ2-7, with D perhaps TRBD2 (6 bases). Germline-derived CDR1 and CDR2 are ENHRY and SYGVKD. This CDR3 has 14 residues. V lost 4 bases and J lost 2, with 12 bases in between. CDR3 in amino acids: CAISGIERAYEQYF. CDR3 DNA: TGTGCCATCAGTGGGATCGAGCGGGCCTACGAGCAGTACTTC.

The CDR3 spells CASRLRQGQPYEQYF. The CDR3 DNA reads TGTGCCAGCAGACTCCGACAGGGTCAGCCTTACGAGCAGTACTTC. The V and J genes are TRBV6-5 and TRBJ2-7; 7 bases align to TRBD1. The germline gives CDR1 MNHEY, CDR2 SVGAGI. With 6 bases clipped from V and 4 bases from J, the junction kept 12 bases outside the gene matches. CDR3 length: 15 residues.